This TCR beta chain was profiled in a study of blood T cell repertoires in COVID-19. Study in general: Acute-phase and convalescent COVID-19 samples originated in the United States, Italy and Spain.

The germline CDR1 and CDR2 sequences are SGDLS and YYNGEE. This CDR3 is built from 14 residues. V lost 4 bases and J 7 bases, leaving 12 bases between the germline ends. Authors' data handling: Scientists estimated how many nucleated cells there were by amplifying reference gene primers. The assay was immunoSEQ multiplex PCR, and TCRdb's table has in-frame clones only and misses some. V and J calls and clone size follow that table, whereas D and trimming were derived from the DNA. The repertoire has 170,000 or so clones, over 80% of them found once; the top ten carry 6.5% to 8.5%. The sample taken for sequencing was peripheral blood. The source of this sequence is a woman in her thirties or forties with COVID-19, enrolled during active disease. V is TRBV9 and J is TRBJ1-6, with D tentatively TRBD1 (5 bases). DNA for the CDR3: TGTGCCAGCAGCTTTCGCCCAGGGAATTCACCCCTCCACTTT. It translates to CASSFRPGNSPLHF.